This T cell receptor (beta chain) is from a study of shared clonotypes between healthy human individuals. General study findings and limits: Naive CD4 clonotypes were shared across a handful of donors at roughly 5%.

Each subset's genomic DNA was shared equally among a number of immunoSEQ plates. Sequenced by immunoSEQ multiplex PCR; TCRdb stores in-frame clones only, minus some. The data contain millions of clones, under 95% of them singletons. The naive CD8 population came from CD45RO-negative cells selected for CCR7, without terminally differentiated effector memory CD45RA+ cells. Note on this clone: Its specificity is unknown.

The receptor comes from a man in his late teens or twenties in good health. Some clones in this sample may be carry-over from other donors' samples. Sequencing was done on a sample of naive CD8+ T cells from PBMCs.

CDR3 sequence: CASSHRPPRDEQYF. The DNA of the CDR3 is TGCGCCAGCAGCCATCGGCCCCCTAGGGACGAGCAGTACTTC. The chain combines TRBV4-1 with TRBJ2-7, with unresolved D. The V end lost 3 bases, the J end lost 5 bases, and 14 bases lay between the germline ends. From germline, CDR1 is MGHRA and CDR2 YSYEKL. The CDR3 is 14 amino acids.